A selection of T cell receptor beta chains follows, all from one sample in a study of T cell responses to AZD1222 COVID-19 vaccine. Assay used: immunoSEQ multiplex PCR; TCRdb lists only in-frame clones, some missing. The data hold hundreds of thousands of clones, with 85% to 95% observed a single time. Sample: peripheral blood, taken on day 0 of MenACWY control vaccination. These receptors were taken from an adult in good health. The CDR3 runs from the conserved cysteine through the conserved F or W. D genes are given only for firm matches. Part of the rows lack a size; the others show once, few, many or a class for expanded clones.

J: TRBJ1-2; size: .; D: .; V: TRBV5-1; DNA: TGCGCCAGCAGCTTAGGTCTCGGACAGTATGGCTACACCTTC; CDR3: CASSLGLGQYGYTF
J: TRBJ1-2; size: .; D: .; V: TRBV6-1; DNA: TGTGCCAGCAGTGAATTTGGGACATCCGCGCTCTCGAGCTATGGCTACACCTTC; CDR3: CASSEFGTSALSSYGYTF
J: TRBJ2-5; size: .; D: TRBD2; V: TRBV9; DNA: TGTGCCAGCAGCTTCAGATCGACTAGCAAGACCCAGTACTTC; CDR3: CASSFRSTSKTQYF
J: TRBJ2-5; size: .; D: TRBD1; V: TRBV5-1; DNA: TGCGCCAGCAGCTTGGTCTACAGGGGTGAGACCCAGTACTTC; CDR3: CASSLVYRGETQYF
J: TRBJ2-7; size: .; D: .; V: TRBV11-3; DNA: TGTGCCAGCAGCTTAGAGGACAGAGACTACGAGCAGTACTTC; CDR3: CASSLEDRDYEQYF
J: TRBJ1-4; size: .; D: .; V: TRBV2; DNA: TGTGCCAGCAGTGAACCCGGTTCTAATGAAAAACTGTTTTTT; CDR3: CASSEPGSNEKLFF
J: TRBJ1-3; size: .; D: .; V: TRBV20-1; DNA: TGCAGTGCTAGTCAGGGGTACGGAAACACCATATATTTT; CDR3: CSASQGYGNTIYF
J: TRBJ1-2; size: .; D: TRBD1; V: TRBV10-1; DNA: TGCGCCAGCAGCTTTACCGGGACAGAGGACTATGGCTACACCTTC; CDR3: CASSFTGTEDYGYTF
J: TRBJ1-2; size: .; D: TRBD1; V: TRBV19; DNA: TGTGCCAGTAGTAGGGACAGCCAAGCTAACTATGGCTACACCTTC; CDR3: CASSRDSQANYGYTF
J: TRBJ2-3; size: .; D: TRBD2; V: TRBV11-2; DNA: TGTGCCAGCAGCTCCCCTAGCGGGGGATTCACAGATACGCAGTATTTT; CDR3: CASSSPSGGFTDTQYF
J: TRBJ1-6; size: .; D: .; V: TRBV5-8; DNA: TGTGCCAGCAGCCGGACAGTATCCTCCTATAATTCACCCCTCCACTTT; CDR3: CASSRTVSSYNSPLHF
J: TRBJ1-4; size: .; D: .; V: TRBV4-1; DNA: TGCGCCCGCTGCCAGCGGGAGGGTGGTGAAAAACTGTTTTTT; CDR3: CARCQREGGEKLFF
J: TRBJ1-3; size: once; D: .; V: TRBV28; DNA: TGTGCCAGCAGGAAGAACAGGGCCGCTGGAAACACCATATATTTT; CDR3: CASRKNRAAGNTIYF
J: TRBJ2-1; size: .; D: TRBD1; V: TRBV7-7; DNA: TGTGCTAGCAGCAAGGGCGGGACAGGGGCCGGTGAGCAGTTCTTC; CDR3: CASSKGGTGAGEQFF
J: TRBJ1-2; size: .; D: TRBD1; V: TRBV12-5; DNA: TGTGCTAGTGGTCTAACCGCGGGAAACAGGGGATTTTCCTATGGCTACACCTTC; CDR3: CASGLTAGNRGFSYGYTF
J: TRBJ2-7; size: .; D: .; V: TRBV27; DNA: TGTGCCAGCAGTTCGGAGCCGGGTCCACCCTACGAGCAGTACTTC; CDR3: CASSSEPGPPYEQYF
J: TRBJ2-3; size: .; D: TRBD2; V: TRBV11-2; DNA: TGTGCCAGCAGTTTTAACCGGGGGGGGACAGATACGCAGTATTTT; CDR3: CASSFNRGGTDTQYF
J: TRBJ1-2; size: .; D: .; V: TRBV18; DNA: TGTGCCAGCTCACCCGGGACGGAGAGGTACACCTTC; CDR3: CASSPGTERYTF
J: TRBJ1-5; size: .; D: .; V: TRBV9; DNA: TGTGCCAGCAGCGTAGGGACGGGGAGTGGGCCCCAGCATTTT; CDR3: CASSVGTGSGPQHF
J: TRBJ1-5; size: .; D: TRBD1; V: TRBV12-5; DNA: TGTGCTAGCACCGGGACAGGGGGCAATCAGCCCCAGCATTTT; CDR3: CASTGTGGNQPQHF
J: TRBJ2-5; size: .; D: TRBD2; V: TRBV5-5; DNA: TGTGCCAGCAGCCGGGAGGGGATAGGTCAAGAGACCCAGTACTTC; CDR3: CASSREGIGQETQYF
J: TRBJ2-2; size: .; D: TRBD1; V: TRBV5-4; DNA: TGTGCCAGCAGCTGGGACAGGGGGAGCACCGGGGAGCTGTTTTTT; CDR3: CASSWDRGSTGELFF
J: TRBJ1-1; size: .; D: .; V: TRBV11-2; DNA: TGTGCCAGCAGCTTAGCATACGCTGAAGCTTTCTTT; CDR3: CASSLAYAEAFF
J: TRBJ2-3; size: .; D: .; V: TRBV5-1; DNA: TGCGCCAGCAGCTCGACAGGTGACCGCACAGATACGCAGTATTTT; CDR3: CASSSTGDRTDTQYF
J: TRBJ2-7; size: .; D: .; V: TRBV5-4; DNA: TGTGCCAGCAGCATTGACAGCTACGAGCAGTACTTC; CDR3: CASSIDSYEQYF
J: TRBJ1-5; size: .; D: .; V: TRBV19; DNA: TGTGCCAGTAGTATAGGAACGGGGACCCATCTTTATAGCAATCAGCCCCAGCATTTT; CDR3: CASSIGTGTHLYSNQPQHF
J: TRBJ1-5; size: .; D: .; V: TRBV7-9; DNA: TGTGCCAGCAGCGCGGGGGCAGGGGAAATCGGCAATCAGCCCCAGCATTTT; CDR3: CASSAGAGEIGNQPQHF
J: TRBJ2-1; size: once; D: TRBD1; V: TRBV28; DNA: TGTGCCACCTTGACAGGGGGCGCGATAGGGGATGAGCAGTTCTTC; CDR3: CATLTGGAIGDEQFF
J: TRBJ1-1; size: .; D: .; V: TRBV19; DNA: TGTGCCAGTAGTCCGGGGAACACTGAAGCTTTCTTT; CDR3: CASSPGNTEAFF
J: TRBJ2-3; size: .; D: .; V: TRBV5-1; DNA: TGCGCCAGCAGCTTGGTCGGGCCGACAGATACGCAGTATTTT; CDR3: CASSLVGPTDTQYF
J: TRBJ2-7; size: .; D: .; V: TRBV2; DNA: TGTGCCAGCTACCTTTCCAGGCTGCAGTACTTC; CDR3: CASYLSRLQYF
J: TRBJ1-1; size: .; D: TRBD1; V: TRBV3-1/TRBV3-2; DNA: TGTGCCAGCAGCCAGCGGGGACAGGGGAAGGGGAACACTGAAGCTTTCTTT; CDR3: CASSQRGQGKGNTEAFF
J: TRBJ2-1; size: .; D: .; V: TRBV5-1; DNA: TGCGCCAGCAGTGCAGGACAACCCTACAATGAGCAGTTCTTC; CDR3: CASSAGQPYNEQFF
J: TRBJ2-5; size: .; D: .; V: TRBV3-1/TRBV3-2; DNA: TGTGCCAGCAGCCAAGCTAGGAGGACCCAGTACTTC; CDR3: CASSQARRTQYF
J: TRBJ2-1; size: .; D: TRBD2; V: TRBV3-1/TRBV3-2; DNA: TGTGCCAGCAGCCAAGATGCGGGACTAGCGGGTAACAATGAGCAGTTCTTC; CDR3: CASSQDAGLAGNNEQFF
J: TRBJ1-1; size: .; D: .; V: TRBV5-1; DNA: TGCGCCAGCAGCTCGGACTTCGACAGAGAAACTGAAGCTTTCTTT; CDR3: CASSSDFDRETEAFF
J: TRBJ2-2; size: .; D: .; V: TRBV9; DNA: TGTGCCAGCACCGCGTCCCATACGAGGGCAAATTTATACGGGGAGCTGTTTTTT; CDR3: CASTASHTRANLYGELFF
J: TRBJ1-4; size: .; D: .; V: TRBV30; DNA: TGTGCCTGGAGCCCGGGGCAGGATCCTGGAAAACTGTTTTTT; CDR3: CAWSPGQDPGKLFF
J: TRBJ1-3; size: .; D: .; V: TRBV5-1; DNA: TGCGCCAGCAGCTGGGGTGAGGGGTCTGGAAACACCATATATTTT; CDR3: CASSWGEGSGNTIYF
J: TRBJ2-7; size: .; D: TRBD1; V: TRBV18; DNA: TGTGCCAGCTCACTAGGACAGGGCGGGGAGCAGTACTTC; CDR3: CASSLGQGGEQYF
J: TRBJ1-4; size: .; D: .; V: TRBV3-1/TRBV3-2; DNA: TGTGCCAGCAGCATCGTCCTGGCATCGGGTGAAAAACTGTTTTTT; CDR3: CASSIVLASGEKLFF
J: TRBJ1-2; size: .; D: TRBD1; V: TRBV5-8; DNA: TGTGCCAGCAGCTCCGGGACAGGGGGCTACACCTTC; CDR3: CASSSGTGGYTF
J: TRBJ2-5; size: few; D: .; V: TRBV5-6; DNA: TGTGCCAGCAGCCTAACCGGGACCCAGTACTTC; CDR3: CASSLTGTQYF